This T cell receptor beta chain comes out of a study of T cells in Graves' hyperthyroidism and ophthalmopathy. Trimming left V 6 bases short and J 11 bases short, with 13 bases between. The CDR3 contains 12 residues. From germline, CDR1 is KGHSH and CDR2 LQKENI. Thyroid ultrasound and orbital computed tomography, with clinical symptoms and serum thyroxine and TRAb, informed diagnoses. The authors obtained PBMCs from about 9.5 ml of fresh peripheral blood. This clonotype was seen repeatedly, ten times or more. RNA transcripts gave rise to amplified TCR beta CDR3 regions. First-round RT-PCR of the TCR CDR3 relied on the HTBI primer set. One entry per CDR3 protein results from TCRdb running MiXCR on the multiplex PCR reads. In the table there are some 580,000 distinct CDR3 sequences, more than 15% of which are singletons.

The receptor was isolated from a woman in her forties with Graves' ophthalmopathy. The V and J genes are TRBV18 and TRBJ1-4, with a possible D match to TRBD1 (6 bases). Source material: blood. CDR3 region: CASSQGLGKLFF. CDR3 DNA sequence: TGTGCCAGCTCCCAGGGGTTGGGGAAACTGTTTTTT.